This T cell receptor (beta chain) was sequenced in a study of blood T cell repertoires in COVID-19. V lost 2 bases, J lost 2 bases, and 4 bases stayed unmatched. There are 14 residues in the CDR3. The germline CDR1 and CDR2 sequences are SGDLS and YYNGEE. Using immunoSEQ multiplex PCR, the repertoire was profiled, and TCRdb retains in-frame clones only, with some absent. The repertoire holds over 90,000 clones, with around four fifths as singletons. This chain uses TRBV9 with TRBJ2-7, with 7 bases fitting TRBD2. The specimen was peripheral blood. The receptor was derived from a human donor in a cohort sampled during active COVID-19. The CDR3 coding sequence is TGTGCCAGCAGCGTTAGCGGGCTGACCTACGAGCAGTACTTC. It encodes CASSVSGLTYEQYF. Using reference TRBV9 and TRBJ2-7 for the parts outside the CDR3, the full variable domain is DSGVTQTPKHLITATGQRVTLRCSPRSGDLSVYWYQQSLDQGLQFLIQYYNGEERAKGNILERFSAQQFPDLHSELNLSSLELGDSALYFCASSVSGLTYEQYFGPGTRLTVT.